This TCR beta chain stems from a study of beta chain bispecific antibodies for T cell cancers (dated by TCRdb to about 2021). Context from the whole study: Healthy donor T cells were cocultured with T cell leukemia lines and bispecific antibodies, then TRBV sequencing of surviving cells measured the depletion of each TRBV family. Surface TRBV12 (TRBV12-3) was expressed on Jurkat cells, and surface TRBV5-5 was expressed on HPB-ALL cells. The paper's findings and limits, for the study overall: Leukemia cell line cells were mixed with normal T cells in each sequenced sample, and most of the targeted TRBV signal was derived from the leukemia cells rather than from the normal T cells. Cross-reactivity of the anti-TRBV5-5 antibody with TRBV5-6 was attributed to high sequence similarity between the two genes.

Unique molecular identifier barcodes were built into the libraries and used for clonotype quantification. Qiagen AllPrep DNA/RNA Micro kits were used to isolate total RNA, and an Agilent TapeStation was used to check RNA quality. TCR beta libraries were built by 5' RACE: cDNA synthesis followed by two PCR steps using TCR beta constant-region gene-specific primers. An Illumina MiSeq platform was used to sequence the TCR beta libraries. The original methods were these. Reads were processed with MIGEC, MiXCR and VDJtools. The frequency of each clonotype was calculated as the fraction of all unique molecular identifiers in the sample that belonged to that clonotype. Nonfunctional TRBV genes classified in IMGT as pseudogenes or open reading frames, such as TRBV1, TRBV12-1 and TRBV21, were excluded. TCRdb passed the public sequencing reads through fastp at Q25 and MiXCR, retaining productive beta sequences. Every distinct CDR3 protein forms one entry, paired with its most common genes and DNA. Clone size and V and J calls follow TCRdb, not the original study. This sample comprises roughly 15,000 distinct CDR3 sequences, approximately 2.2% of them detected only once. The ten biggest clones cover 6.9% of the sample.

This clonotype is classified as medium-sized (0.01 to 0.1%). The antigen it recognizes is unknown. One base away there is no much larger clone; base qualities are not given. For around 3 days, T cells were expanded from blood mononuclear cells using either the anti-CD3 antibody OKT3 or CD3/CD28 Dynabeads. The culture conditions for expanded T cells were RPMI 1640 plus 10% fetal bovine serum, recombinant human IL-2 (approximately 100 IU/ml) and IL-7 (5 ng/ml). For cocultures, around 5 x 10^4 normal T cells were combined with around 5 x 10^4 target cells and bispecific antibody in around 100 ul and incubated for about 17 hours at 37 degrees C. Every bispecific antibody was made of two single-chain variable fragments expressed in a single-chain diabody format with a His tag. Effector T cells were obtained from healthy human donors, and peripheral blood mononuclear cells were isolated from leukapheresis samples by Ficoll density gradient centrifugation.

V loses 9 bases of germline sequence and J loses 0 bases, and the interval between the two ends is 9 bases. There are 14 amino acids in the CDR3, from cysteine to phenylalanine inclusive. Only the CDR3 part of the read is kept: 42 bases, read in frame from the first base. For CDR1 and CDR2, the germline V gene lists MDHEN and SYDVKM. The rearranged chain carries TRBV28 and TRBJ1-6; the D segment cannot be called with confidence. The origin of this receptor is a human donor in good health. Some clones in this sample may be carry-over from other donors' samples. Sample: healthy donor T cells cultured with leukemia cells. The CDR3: CASKQSSYNSPLHF. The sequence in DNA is TGTGCCAGTAAACAGAGCTCCTATAATTCACCCCTCCACTTT.